The clone carrying this T cell receptor (beta chain) was seen more than once but under ten times. Its antigen is as yet unknown. This sample stems from a study of response to subunit inactivated influenza vaccine. Study outcomes and limitations: Each seasonal influenza vaccination, the authors suggested, recruits few new T cells.

TCRdb called the RT-PCR reads again in MiXCR, with one record for every CDR3 protein. The table shows some 500,000 distinct CDR3 sequences, with over 10% occurring only once. The ends lost 7 bases at V and 2 bases at J; junction bases unmatched: 3. The CDR3 runs to 13 residues. Germline CDR1 reads SQVTM; CDR2 reads ANQGSEA. The chain has TRBV29-1 and TRBJ2-7; 12 nucleotides align to TRBD2. Sequenced here: PBMCs from blood, sampled 40 to 50 days after vaccination. The receptor comes from a middle-aged man who received an inactivated influenza vaccine. CDR3 protein: CSGRLAGAYEQYF. The DNA for the CDR3 is TGCAGCGGGCGACTAGCGGGAGCCTACGAGCAGTACTTC.